This T cell receptor beta chain derives from a study of cytotoxic CD8 clonotypes in ibrutinib-treated CLL. Study context: Samples had a mean of approximately 260,000 productive templates and tens of thousands of productive rearrangements.

Generated by immunoSEQ multiplex PCR, the TCRdb table keeps only in-frame clones and is missing some. The repertoire has some 43,000 clones, under 75% of them found once; the top ten carry around 13%. The V gene lost 1 base and the J gene lost 0 bases, with 16 bases spanning the gap. There are 18 residues in the CDR3. Germline V gene lookup returns CDR1 MGHRA and CDR2 YSYEKL. The specimen was PBMCs, collected after 12 months of ibrutinib treatment. This rearrangement joins TRBV4-1 to TRBJ2-1; maybe TRBD2 (5 bases). The sequence came from a human donor with chronic lymphocytic leukemia. CDR3 nucleotides: TGCGCCAGCAGCCAAGCACGGACTGGGGTTAGCTCCTACAATGAGCAGTTCTTC. As protein: CASSQARTGVSSYNEQFF.